These 29 T cell receptor beta chains originate from one sample sequenced in a study of cytomegalovirus exposure and HLA in healthy donors (dated by TCRdb to about 2017). The library was produced with the immunoSEQ multiplex PCR assay. Held by TCRdb, this immuneACCESS table contains in-frame sequences only and omits some clones. Under half of the omission traces to an unresolved V gene where checked; the cause of the rest is unknown. In this sample the table shows 150,000 to 200,000 clones, 86% of which occur a single time. The ten biggest clones cover about 2.2% of the sample. The sample consisted of PBMCs. These receptor sequences come from a woman between 18 and 30 years old in good health and CMV-seronegative.

V and J are TRBV18 and TRBJ2-5; TRBD1 aligns across 11 bases. The trim removed 4 bases at V and 5 bases at J, leaving 3 bases unmatched. Germline CDR1 KGHSH, CDR2 LQKENI. The CDR3 spans 14 residues. Here the CDR3 DNA reads TGTGCCAGCTCACGGACAGGGGGCGAGGAGACCCAGTACTTC. Protein: CASSRTGGEETQYF.

The gene calls are TRBV10-2 and TRBJ1-5, with D uncertain. The germline V gene has CDR1 WSHSY and CDR2 SAAADI. There are 15 residues in the CDR3. The V gene lost 4 bases and the J gene lost 0 bases, with 10 bases spanning the gap. CDR3 amino acids: CASSGGWYSNQPQHF. The CDR3 coding sequence is TGCGCCAGCAGTGGCGGGTGGTATAGCAATCAGCCCCAGCATTTT.

Turning to this clone: The conserved final phenylalanine or tryptophan is absent from the CDR3, which likely points to a read error. J is TRBJ1-1 and V is TRBV30; the D gene is possibly TRBD1 (5 bases). The V end lost 3 bases, the J end lost 4 bases, and 15 bases lay between the germline ends. The germline V gene encodes CDR1 GTSNPN and CDR2 SVGIG (reference sequence). CDR3 length equals 14 residues. The CDR3 DNA reads TGTGCCTGGAGGCGGGACGGAGTTGTCACTGAAGCTTTCCTT. Encoded protein: CAWRRDGVVTEAFL.

This clone has only one observation. V and J are TRBV28 and TRBJ2-7, with D perhaps TRBD2 (5 bases). The CDR3 has 17 residues. The germline V and J ends were trimmed by 8 bases and 3 bases, with 26 bases remaining between them. Looked up from germline, CDR1 is MDHEN and CDR2 is SYDVKM. This CDR3 reads CASGQSGVAQGFYEQYF. As DNA, the CDR3 is TGTGCCAGCGGGCAATCTGGGGTAGCGCAAGGGTTCTACGAGCAGTACTTC.

This clone has just a few counts. The rearrangement joins TRBV6-5 to TRBJ1-4; D ambiguous. The germline V and J ends were trimmed by 6 bases and 7 bases, with 15 bases remaining between them. The CDR3 runs to 14 residues. The germline CDR1 and CDR2 sequences are MNHEY and SVGAGI. The CDR3 protein is CASRFRTGVEKLFF. The CDR3 DNA is TGTGCCAGCAGATTTAGGACCGGGGTTGAAAAACTGTTTTTT.

The chain is built from TRBV10-3 and TRBJ2-1; D might be TRBD1 (5 bases). V lost 6 bases and J lost 6, with 18 bases in between. The CDR3 is 15 residues long. CDR1 is ENHRY and CDR2 is SYGVKD in the germline V gene. The CDR3 protein is CAIREERGLRNEQFF. As DNA, the CDR3 is TGTGCCATCAGGGAAGAAAGGGGCTTACGCAATGAGCAGTTCTTC.

This chain connects TRBV29-1 to TRBJ2-5; D ambiguous. V was pared by 7 bases and J by 2 bases, with 8 bases between. There are 11 residues in the CDR3. Germline values: CDR1 SQVTM, CDR2 ANQGSEA. DNA for the CDR3: TGCAGCGGGGCCTTGCAAGAGACCCAGTACTTC. Amino acid sequence: CSGALQETQYF.

The rearrangement uses TRBV10-3 and TRBJ1-5; D is uncertain. V was shortened by 4 bases and J by 6 bases, with 10 bases between the two germline ends. The CDR3 contains 13 residues. CDR1 ENHRY and CDR2 SYGVKD come from the germline V gene. The CDR3 nucleotides are TGTGCCATCAGTGTCAGTCCTCGTCAGCCCCAGCATTTT. Translated, it gives CAISVSPRQPQHF.

The gene calls are TRBV9 and TRBJ2-1; 12 positions match TRBD2. CDR3 size: 15 residues. V shed 4 bases, J shed 6 bases, and the junction held 5 bases outside the gene matches. Germline loops: CDR1 SGDLS, CDR2 YYNGEE. The CDR3 protein is CASSPGLAGLNEQFF. DNA for the CDR3: TGTGCCAGCAGCCCGGGACTAGCGGGCCTCAATGAGCAGTTCTTC.

The rearrangement joins TRBV19 to TRBJ2-7, with a weak D call TRBD1 (6 bases). Germline V gene sequence: CDR1 LNHDA, CDR2 SQIVND (reference sequence). This CDR3 is 14 amino acids long. Trimming cost V 3 bases and J 7 bases, with 16 bases left between them. CDR3: CASSIAQGNGEQYF. CDR3 nucleotide sequence: TGTGCCAGTAGTATCGCCCAGGGGAACGGGGAGCAGTACTTC.

V usage is TRBV10-3 and J usage is TRBJ2-3, with TRBD1 as a possible D gene (5 bases). CDR1 and CDR2 (germline): ENHRY, SYGVKD. V was clipped by 3 bases and J by 14 bases, with 18 bases between them. CDR3 length: 13 amino acids. The CDR3 protein is CAISDSKGLILYF. In nucleotides, the CDR3 is TGTGCCATCAGTGATTCGAAGGGGCTTATCTTGTATTTT.

The chain has TRBV29-1 and TRBJ2-5; a weak D match, TRBD1 (6 bases). Trimming removed 2 bases from V and 4 bases from J, with 11 bases in between. The germline V gene has CDR1 SQVTM and CDR2 ANQGSEA. The CDR3 is 13 residues long. The CDR3 region is CSVEIGGRETQYF. CDR3 in DNA: TGCAGCGTTGAAATAGGGGGAAGAGAGACCCAGTACTTC.

The rearrangement joins TRBV6-1 to TRBJ1-4; the D gene is possibly TRBD1 (6 bases). Deletions cut 6 bases from V and 2 bases from J, with 13 bases between. The germline V gene encodes CDR1 MNHNS and CDR2 SASEGT. The CDR3 sequence is 15 residues long. The CDR3 DNA is TGTGCCAGCAGGTTAACAGGGCCGACTAATGAAAAACTGTTTTTT. It is translated as CASRLTGPTNEKLFF.

The chain recombines TRBV19 with TRBJ1-2; D is unclear. Germline CDR1 and CDR2: LNHDA and SQIVND (reference sequence). The CDR3 has 15 amino acids. The V end lost 6 bases, the J end lost 4 bases, and 18 bases lay between the germline ends. CDR3 sequence: CASSYRDQVIYGYTF. The CDR3 bases are TGTGCCAGTAGCTACCGGGATCAGGTCATCTATGGCTACACCTTC.

The V and J genes are TRBV5-6 and TRBJ2-3; 9 nucleotides align to TRBD1. The CDR3 consists of 17 residues. Per the germline V gene, CDR1 is SGHDT and CDR2 is YYEEEE. Trimming took 3 bases from V and 3 from J; bases not matched to a gene: 11. CDR3 nucleotide sequence: TGTGCCAGCAGCTCGCCACAGGGGGCAAAGGGTACAGATACGCAGTATTTT. Protein product: CASSSPQGAKGTDTQYF.

This chain joins TRBV4-3 and TRBJ2-4, with TRBD1 matching over 9 bases. The CDR3 runs to 16 residues. Germline trimming cut 3 bases from V and 2 bases from J; bases unmatched to any gene: 5. Germline lookup yields CDR1 LGHNA and CDR2 YSLEER. CDR3 loop: CASSHVTGGPKNIQYF. The CDR3 DNA follows: TGCGCCAGCAGCCATGTAACAGGGGGCCCCAAAAACATTCAGTACTTC.

The genes are TRBV4-3 and TRBJ2-7; D uncertain. The CDR3 is made up of 15 amino acids. Germline V lookup: CDR1 LGHNA, CDR2 YSLEER. V lost 1 base, J lost 2 bases, and 12 bases lay in between. The CDR3 nucleotides read TGCGCCAGCAGCCAAGCTAACAGCTTTACCTACGAGCAGTACTTC. Encoded protein: CASSQANSFTYEQYF.

The chain recombines TRBV18 with TRBJ1-5; no reliable D call. Per the germline V gene, CDR1 is KGHSH and CDR2 is LQKENI. The CDR3 runs 15 residues. Between the trimmed V and J ends, which lost 2 bases and 1 base, there was a span of 9 bases. The CDR3 DNA reads as TGTGCCAGCTCACCAGAGAGTATAAGCAATCAGCCCCAGCATTTT. Its translation: CASSPESISNQPQHF. Combining the CDR3 with reference TRBV18 and TRBJ1-5 gives the whole variable domain NAGVMQNPRHLVRRRGQEARLRCSPMKGHSHVYWYRQLPEEGLKFMVYLQKENIIDESGMPKERFSAEFPKEGPSILRIQQVVRGDSAAYFCASSPESISNQPQHFGDGTRLSIL.

This clone was seen once. The gene calls are TRBV5-1 and TRBJ2-5; the match to TRBD2 covers 13 bases. Germline assignment: CDR1 SGHRS and CDR2 YFSETQ. This CDR3 has 17 amino acids. With V trimmed by 4 bases and J by 4 bases, 10 bases remained unmatched. In nucleotides, the CDR3 is TGCGCCAGCAGCCCCTCACTAGCGGGGGGGCCTACAGAGACCCAGTACTTC. Amino acid sequence: CASSPSLAGGPTETQYF.

V is TRBV5-5 and J is TRBJ1-5; tentatively, D is TRBD1 (5 bases). Germline values: CDR1 SGHKS, CDR2 YYEKEE (reference sequence). V lost 2 bases to trimming and J lost 4 bases, with 13 bases between them. CDR3 length: 15 residues. The CDR3 is CASSFSGKENQPQHF. In DNA, the CDR3 is TGTGCCAGCAGCTTCTCAGGGAAAGAGAATCAGCCCCAGCATTTT.

The J gene is TRBJ1-1, the V gene TRBV4-3; unclear D gene. V gave up 0 bases and J gave up 0 bases, with 5 bases separating them. This CDR3 has 14 residues. Looked up from germline, CDR1 is LGHNA and CDR2 is YSLEER. CDR3 sequence reads: CASSQDRLNTEAFF. The CDR3 DNA reads TGCGCCAGCAGCCAAGACAGGCTGAACACTGAAGCTTTCTTT.

This rearrangement joins TRBV4-3 to TRBJ2-7; TRBD2 matches 8 bases. Germline V lookup: CDR1 LGHNA, CDR2 YSLEER. V gave up 4 bases and J gave up 2 bases; unmatched junction bases: 13. This CDR3 contains 17 residues. The CDR3 region is CASSLHLLSGGAYEQYF. The CDR3 DNA follows: TGCGCCAGCAGCCTCCACTTACTAAGCGGGGGAGCCTACGAGCAGTACTTC.

The V call is TRBV5-6, the J call TRBJ2-2, with a possible D match to TRBD2 (5 bases). V lost 1 base to trimming and J lost 5 bases, with 12 bases between them. The CDR3 covers 15 residues. Germline-derived CDR1 and CDR2 are SGHDT and YYEEEE. This CDR3 reads CASSLLGSGTGELFF. The DNA for the CDR3 is TGTGCCAGCAGCTTGCTCGGTTCGGGGACCGGGGAGCTGTTTTTT.

The count of this clone is one. The chain uses TRBV9 and TRBJ2-3; D ambiguous. V gave up 4 bases and J gave up 0 bases, with 3 bases separating them. This CDR3 spans 12 amino acids. The germline V gene has CDR1 SGDLS and CDR2 YYNGEE. Here the CDR3 reads CASSPSTDTQYF. The CDR3 DNA reads as TGTGCCAGCAGCCCGAGCACAGATACGCAGTATTTT.

The chain employs TRBV6-5 and TRBJ2-1; maybe TRBD1 (7 bases). The CDR3 sequence is 15 residues long. CDR1 and CDR2 (germline): MNHEY, SVGAGI. V lost 2 bases and J 9 bases, leaving 17 bases between the germline ends. The CDR3 reads CASSYPRGARGEQFF. The CDR3 DNA is TGTGCCAGCAGTTACCCCAGGGGGGCGCGGGGTGAGCAGTTCTTC.

The rearrangement links TRBV5-1 to TRBJ1-5; tentative D call: TRBD1 (6 bases). This CDR3 is 15 amino acids long. The V end was cut by 0 bases, the J end by 4 bases, with 11 bases between. The V gene's germline CDR1 is SGHRS and CDR2 YFSETQ. The CDR3 coding sequence is TGCGCCAGCAGCTTGGTGGGGGCCTGGAATCAGCCCCAGCATTTT. Its translation: CASSLVGAWNQPQHF.

This sequence joins TRBV13 and TRBJ2-6; D remains ambiguous. Germline CDR1 and CDR2: PRHDT and FYEKMQ (reference sequence). The CDR3 has 15 amino acids. V was pared by 5 bases and J by 3 bases, with 11 bases between. The CDR3 DNA reads as TGTGCCAGCAGCCAATTGACTGATGGGGCCAACGTCCTGACTTTC. Residues: CASSQLTDGANVLTF.

The V call is TRBV4-3, the J call TRBJ2-6; possible D gene TRBD2, 6 bases. The germline V gene has CDR1 LGHNA and CDR2 YSLEER. V was trimmed by 4 bases and J by 6 bases, leaving 10 bases between them. This CDR3 spans 14 amino acids. CDR3: CASSRGVEANVLTF. CDR3 nucleotides: TGCGCCAGCAGCCGGGGGGTCGAGGCCAACGTCCTGACTTTC.

V and J are TRBV11-2 and TRBJ2-7; 10 bases map to TRBD2. V was pared by 1 base and J by 4 bases, with 10 bases of the junction left unmatched. Germline V gives CDR1 SGHAT, CDR2 FQNNGV. The CDR3 has 17 residues. The CDR3 nucleotides are TGTGCCAGCAGCTTAGCCTCCCAACTAGCGGGAATTTACGAGCAGTACTTC. Its protein is CASSLASQLAGIYEQYF.